The 21 T cell receptor beta chains given below trace back to one sample, sequenced in a study of T cell responses to AZD1222 COVID-19 vaccine. The table came from immunoSEQ multiplex PCR; TCRdb's copy has only in-frame clones and leaves some out. The profile covers some 120,000 clones, with 80% to 90% appearing a single time and approximately 1.5% taken by the ten largest. Sequenced material: peripheral blood, taken on day 0 of AZD1222 vaccination. All receptors come from an adult in good health.

The chain is built from TRBV6-2 or TRBV6-3 and TRBJ1-1; D call uncertain. This CDR3 contains 16 residues. V dropped 2 bases and J dropped 3 bases, with 16 bases sitting between them. From germline, CDR1 is MNHEY and CDR2 SVGEGT. The CDR3 coding sequence is TGTGCCAGCAGTTACGGGGTCGGTAGGGTCGACACTGAAGCTTTCTTT. Amino acid sequence: CASSYGVGRVDTEAFF.

Concerning this clone itself: In the same sample, other DNA sequences code for this CDR3. This chain uses TRBV19 with TRBJ2-1, with 12 bases fitting TRBD2. CDR1 LNHDA and CDR2 SQIVND come from the germline V gene (reference sequence). Trimming removed 4 bases from V and 8 bases from J; junction bases left unmatched: 6. The CDR3 extends over 15 amino acids. This CDR3 is CASSKLAGGRHEQFF. CDR3 in DNA: TGTGCCAGTAGTAAGCTAGCGGGAGGGAGGCATGAGCAGTTCTTC.

In regard to this clone: The sample holds other DNA sequences that translate to the same CDR3. The chain couples TRBV19 to TRBJ1-1; the D gene is possibly TRBD1 (5 bases). The germline V gene encodes CDR1 LNHDA and CDR2 SQIVND (reference sequence). CDR3 length: 13 residues. Trimming took off 1 base at V and 5 bases at J, with 8 bases between the two ends. The CDR3 loop reads CASSIVGRTEAFF. In DNA, the CDR3 is TGTGCCAGTAGTATAGTGGGGCGTACTGAAGCTTTCTTT. The full variable domain, its missing parts supplied by reference TRBV19 and TRBJ1-1, is DGGITQSPKYLFRKEGQNVTLSCEQNLNHDAMYWYRQDPGQGLRLIYYSQIVNDFQKGDIAEGYSVSREKKESFPLTVTSAQKNPTAFYLCASSIVGRTEAFFGQGTRLTVV.

This chain connects TRBV13 to TRBJ1-5, with TRBD1 matching over 10 bases. The germline V gene has CDR1 PRHDT and CDR2 FYEKMQ (reference sequence). The CDR3 sequence is 18 residues long. V was pared by 5 bases and J by 1 base, with 11 bases of the junction left unmatched. The CDR3 loop reads CASSAQGQGGLSNQPQHF. The CDR3 DNA follows: TGTGCCAGCAGCGCCCAAGGACAGGGGGGGCTGAGCAATCAGCCCCAGCATTTT.

The chain uses TRBV9 and TRBJ1-5, with D maybe TRBD1 (5 bases). V shed 0 bases and J shed 2 bases, with 18 bases lying between them. Germline V gives CDR1 SGDLS, CDR2 YYNGEE. This CDR3 has 18 residues. CDR3 bases: TGTGCCAGCAGCGTAGGATCTGGGGCAGGCCGGGGCAATCAGCCCCAGCATTTT. It specifies CASSVGSGAGRGNQPQHF.

V and J are TRBV7-8 and TRBJ1-1; D not resolved. This CDR3 region has 13 residues. The V end lost 1 base, the J end lost 4 bases, and 7 bases lay between the germline ends. Germline-derived CDR1 and CDR2 are SGHVS and FQNEAQ. The CDR3 spells CASSLGYFTEAFF. The DNA for the CDR3 is TGTGCCAGCAGCTTAGGGTACTTCACTGAAGCTTTCTTT.

J is TRBJ1-2 and V is TRBV27, with a possible D match to TRBD1 (5 bases). Trimming took off 6 bases at V and 4 bases at J, with 12 bases between the two ends. Germline-derived CDR1 and CDR2 are MNHEY and SMNVEV (reference sequence). The CDR3 spans 13 residues. The CDR3 region is CASRGLSTYGYTF. In DNA, the CDR3 is TGTGCCAGCAGGGGGCTCAGTACCTATGGCTACACCTTC.

This clone came up a few times. The V call is TRBV7-9, the J call TRBJ2-7; D remains unclear. The CDR3 is 14 residues long. Looked up from germline, CDR1 is SEHNR and CDR2 is FQNEAQ (reference sequence). V lost 1 base, J lost 2 bases, and 9 bases lay in between. The CDR3 spells CASSLVRPPYEQYF. CDR3 sequence (DNA): TGTGCCAGCAGCTTAGTGCGACCCCCCTACGAGCAGTACTTC.

The J gene is TRBJ2-7, the V gene TRBV19; TRBD1 is a possible D gene (5 bases). The CDR3 runs 13 residues. Germline V lookup: CDR1 LNHDA, CDR2 SQIVND (reference sequence). Trimming removed 7 bases at V and 6 bases at J, with 16 bases between. The CDR3 DNA is TGTGCCAGTAAGCCTCAGGGTTCGGGCGAGCAGTACTTC. Protein product: CASKPQGSGEQYF. The entire variable domain, with the rest obtained from reference TRBV19 and TRBJ2-7, is as follows: DGGITQSPKYLFRKEGQNVTLSCEQNLNHDAMYWYRQDPGQGLRLIYYSQIVNDFQKGDIAEGYSVSREKKESFPLTVTSAQKNPTAFYLCASKPQGSGEQYFGPGTRLTVT.

The V gene is TRBV6-5, the J gene TRBJ1-2; no reliable D call. Trimming pared 5 bases from V and 4 bases from J, leaving 11 bases between. The CDR3 loop spans 13 amino acids. In germline, CDR1 is MNHEY, CDR2 SVGAGI. DNA of the CDR3: TGTGCCAGCAGTCCCGGACCGTTCTATGGCTACACCTTC. Protein: CASSPGPFYGYTF.

The chain employs TRBV6-9 and TRBJ2-7; either TRBD1 or TRBD2 may fit D (5 bases each). V was shortened by 5 bases and J by 2 bases, with 19 bases between the two germline ends. The germline V gene encodes CDR1 MNHGY and CDR2 SVAAGI. This CDR3 comprises 16 residues. The CDR3 sequence: CASSPYSSWGTYEQYF. CDR3 in DNA: TGTGCCAGCAGTCCTTACTCGAGCTGGGGGACCTACGAGCAGTACTTC.

This clone is a singleton in its sample. The rearrangement links TRBV6-5 to TRBJ1-1; D uncertain. The CDR3 totals 11 residues. V lost 6 bases and J 8 bases, leaving 10 bases between the germline ends. The germline gives CDR1 MNHEY, CDR2 SVGAGI. The CDR3 sequence is CASSYLSEAFF. The CDR3 DNA sequence: TGTGCCAGCAGCTACCTATCGGAAGCTTTCTTT.

This rearrangement joins TRBV6-5 to TRBJ1-3; D gene unclear. Germline CDR1 MNHEY, CDR2 SVGAGI. The CDR3 extends over 12 amino acids. V dropped 2 bases and J dropped 4 bases, with 3 bases sitting between them. CDR3 sequence: CASSYEGNTIYF. The CDR3 DNA sequence: TGTGCCAGCAGTTACGAAGGAAACACCATATATTTT.

This chain links TRBV12-3 or TRBV12-4 with TRBJ2-1, with D perhaps TRBD2 (6 bases). The CDR3 is 13 residues long. V was cut by 8 bases and J by 5 bases, with 13 bases left in between. CDR3 region: CASGAPGDNEQFF. CDR3 nucleotides: TGTGCCAGCGGTGCCCCGGGGGACAATGAGCAGTTCTTC.

The genes are TRBV29-1 and TRBJ2-7; TRBD1 aligns across 8 bases. The V gene's germline CDR1 is SQVTM and CDR2 ANQGSEA. The V gene end was trimmed by 8 bases and the J gene end by 2 bases; junction bases not matched to a gene: 8. The CDR3 contains 13 residues. The DNA of the CDR3 is TGCAGCATAAGGACAGGGCACACCTACGAGCAGTACTTC. Amino acids: CSIRTGHTYEQYF.

V usage is TRBV11-3 and J usage is TRBJ2-7; D is perhaps TRBD1 or TRBD2 (5 bases each). The CDR3 runs to 14 residues. The V end lost 5 bases, the J end lost 0 bases, and 11 bases lay between the germline ends. The germline gives CDR1 SGHNT, CDR2 YENEEA. Here the CDR3 reads CASSGAGYSYEQYF. The DNA for the CDR3 is TGTGCCAGCAGCGGGGCGGGTTACTCCTACGAGCAGTACTTC.

The V and J genes are TRBV7-9 and TRBJ2-7; 10 bases align to TRBD2. The CDR3 is 17 amino acids. V gave up 5 bases and J gave up 7 bases; unmatched junction bases: 17. From germline, CDR1 is SEHNR and CDR2 FQNEAQ (reference sequence). The CDR3 protein is CASSDPGGASGSWEQYF. CDR3 bases: TGTGCCAGCAGCGATCCTGGTGGGGCTAGCGGGAGCTGGGAGCAGTACTTC.

The chain joins TRBV5-1 to TRBJ1-1; perhaps TRBD1 as D (6 bases). V gave up 0 bases and J gave up 2 bases, with 17 bases separating them. CDR1 SGHRS and CDR2 YFSETQ come from the germline V gene. The CDR3 totals 17 residues. The CDR3, as DNA: TGCGCCAGCAGCTTGGCCGGAACAGGGCCTACTAACACTGAAGCTTTCTTT. This encodes CASSLAGTGPTNTEAFF.

The chain recombines TRBV7-2 with TRBJ1-4; possibly TRBD1 for D (6 bases). The CDR3 runs to 14 residues. Looked up from germline, CDR1 is SGHTA and CDR2 is FQGNSA. V lost 3 bases and J 14 bases, leaving 19 bases between the germline ends. In DNA, the CDR3 is TGTGCCAGCAGCTTCCGGGACACCTTCCCGGGGCTGTTTTTT. Its protein product is CASSFRDTFPGLFF. Based on the CDR3 plus reference TRBV7-2 and TRBJ1-4, the full variable domain is GAGVSQSPSNKVTEKGKDVELRCDPISGHTALYWYRQSLGQGLEFLIYFQGNSAPDKSGLPSDRFSAERTGGSVSTLTIQRTQQEDSAVYLCASSFRDTFPGLFFGSGTQLSVL.

The chain recombines TRBV5-4 with TRBJ1-2; D uncertain. The CDR3 runs 14 residues. V was trimmed by 4 bases and J by 1 base, leaving 11 bases between them. Germline V lookup: CDR1 SGHNT, CDR2 YYREEE (reference sequence). The CDR3 sequence: CASSRMAVNYGYTF. Written as DNA, the CDR3 is TGTGCCAGCAGCCGGATGGCAGTTAACTATGGCTACACCTTC.

Here the CDR3 reads CASSRQGSQPQHF. CDR3 DNA sequence: TGTGCCAGCAGCCGACAGGGAAGCCAGCCCCAGCATTTT. The chain uses TRBV3-1 (or the pseudogene TRBV3-2) and TRBJ1-5, with 7 positions matching TRBD1. Germline V gene lookup returns CDR1 LGHDT and CDR2 YNNKEL (reference sequence). J was trimmed by 7 bases and V by 4 bases; bases with no gene match: 4. The CDR3 spans 13 residues.